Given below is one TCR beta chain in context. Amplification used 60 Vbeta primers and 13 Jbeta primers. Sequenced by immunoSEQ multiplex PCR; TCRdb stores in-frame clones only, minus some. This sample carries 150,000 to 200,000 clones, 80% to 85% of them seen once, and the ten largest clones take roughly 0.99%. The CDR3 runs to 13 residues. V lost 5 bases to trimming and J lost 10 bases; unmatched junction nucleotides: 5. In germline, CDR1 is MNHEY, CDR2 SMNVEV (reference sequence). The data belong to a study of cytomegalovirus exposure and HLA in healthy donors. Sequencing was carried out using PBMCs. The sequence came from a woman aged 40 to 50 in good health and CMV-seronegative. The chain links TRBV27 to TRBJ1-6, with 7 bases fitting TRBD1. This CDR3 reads CASSQQGRSPLHF. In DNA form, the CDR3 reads TGTGCCAGCAGTCAACAGGGGAGGTCACCCCTCCACTTT.